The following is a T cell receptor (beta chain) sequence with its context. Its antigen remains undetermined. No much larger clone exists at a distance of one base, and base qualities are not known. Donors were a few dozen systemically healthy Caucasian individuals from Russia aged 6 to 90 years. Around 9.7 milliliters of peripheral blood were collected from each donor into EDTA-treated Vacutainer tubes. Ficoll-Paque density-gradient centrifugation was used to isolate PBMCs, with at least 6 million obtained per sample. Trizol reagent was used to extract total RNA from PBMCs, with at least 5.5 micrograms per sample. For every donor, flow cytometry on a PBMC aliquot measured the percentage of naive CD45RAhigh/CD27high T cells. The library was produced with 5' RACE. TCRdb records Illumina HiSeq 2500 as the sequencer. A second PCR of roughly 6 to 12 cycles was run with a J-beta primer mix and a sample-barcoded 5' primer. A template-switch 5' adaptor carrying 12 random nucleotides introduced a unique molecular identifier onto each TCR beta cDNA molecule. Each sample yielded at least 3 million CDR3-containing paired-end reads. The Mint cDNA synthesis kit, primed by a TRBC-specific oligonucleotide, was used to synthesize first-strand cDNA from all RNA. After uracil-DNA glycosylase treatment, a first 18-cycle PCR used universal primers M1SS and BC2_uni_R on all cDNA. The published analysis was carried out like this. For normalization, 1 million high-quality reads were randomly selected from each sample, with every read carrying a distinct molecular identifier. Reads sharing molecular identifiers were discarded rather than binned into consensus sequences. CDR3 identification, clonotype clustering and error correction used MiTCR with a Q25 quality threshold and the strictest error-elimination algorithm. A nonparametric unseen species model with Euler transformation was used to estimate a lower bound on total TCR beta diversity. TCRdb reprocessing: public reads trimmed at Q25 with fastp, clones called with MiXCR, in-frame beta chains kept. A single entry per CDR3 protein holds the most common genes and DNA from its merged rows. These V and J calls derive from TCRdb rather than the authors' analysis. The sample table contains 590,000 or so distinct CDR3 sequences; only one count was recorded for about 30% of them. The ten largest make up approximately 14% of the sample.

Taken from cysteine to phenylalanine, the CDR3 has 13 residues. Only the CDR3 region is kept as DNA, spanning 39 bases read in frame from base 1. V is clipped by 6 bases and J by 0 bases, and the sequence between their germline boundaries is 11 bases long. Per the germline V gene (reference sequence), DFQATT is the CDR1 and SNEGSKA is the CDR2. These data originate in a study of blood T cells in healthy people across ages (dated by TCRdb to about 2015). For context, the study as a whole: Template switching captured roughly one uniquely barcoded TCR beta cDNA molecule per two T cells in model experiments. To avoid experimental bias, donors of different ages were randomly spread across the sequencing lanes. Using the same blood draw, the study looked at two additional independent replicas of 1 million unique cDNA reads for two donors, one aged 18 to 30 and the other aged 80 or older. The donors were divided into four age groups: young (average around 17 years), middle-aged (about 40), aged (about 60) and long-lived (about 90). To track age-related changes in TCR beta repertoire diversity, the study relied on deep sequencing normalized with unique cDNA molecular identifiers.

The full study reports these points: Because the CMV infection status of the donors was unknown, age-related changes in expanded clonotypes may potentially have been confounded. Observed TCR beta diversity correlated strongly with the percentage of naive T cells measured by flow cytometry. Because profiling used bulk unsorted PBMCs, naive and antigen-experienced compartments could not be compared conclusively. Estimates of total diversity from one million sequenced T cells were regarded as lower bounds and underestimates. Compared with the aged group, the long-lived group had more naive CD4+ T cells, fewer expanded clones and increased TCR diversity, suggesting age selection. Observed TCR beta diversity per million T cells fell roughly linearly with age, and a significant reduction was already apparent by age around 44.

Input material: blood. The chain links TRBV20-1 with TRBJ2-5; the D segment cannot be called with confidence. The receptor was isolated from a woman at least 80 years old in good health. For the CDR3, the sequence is CSALTDHQETQYF. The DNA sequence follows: TGCAGTGCCCTCACGGATCACCAAGAGACCCAGTACTTC.